A selection of T cell receptor beta chains follows, all from one sample in a study of blood T cell repertoires in COVID-19. Method: immunoSEQ multiplex PCR; TCRdb's copy keeps in-frame clones and lacks some. The data show hundreds of thousands of clones, 80% to 85% seen once. The sample consisted of peripheral blood. The receptor set was obtained from a woman in her sixties with active or convalescent COVID-19. Both conserved end residues are part of each CDR3. A D gene is named only where the DNA matches it firmly. Only part of the rows carry a size: once, few, many, or a class if the clone is expanded.

abundance: few; d_gene: .; v_gene: TRBV3-1/TRBV3-2; j_gene: TRBJ1-3; CDR3aa: CASSPGHAGNTIYF; CDR3nt: TGTGCCAGCAGCCCGGGACACGCTGGAAACACCATATATTTT
abundance: .; d_gene: .; v_gene: TRBV16; j_gene: TRBJ1-1; CDR3aa: CASSQSTGNTEAFF; CDR3nt: TGTGCCAGCAGCCAATCGACGGGGAACACTGAAGCTTTCTTT
abundance: .; d_gene: .; v_gene: TRBV7-6; j_gene: TRBJ2-7; CDR3aa: CASSLTSLAYEQYF; CDR3nt: TGTGCCAGCAGCTTAACTAGCCTTGCCTACGAGCAGTACTTC
abundance: .; d_gene: TRBD1; v_gene: TRBV4-1; j_gene: TRBJ1-4; CDR3aa: CASSQGDRTFDGEKLFF; CDR3nt: TGCGCCAGCAGCCAAGGGGACAGGACTTTTGACGGTGAAAAACTGTTTTTT
abundance: .; d_gene: .; v_gene: TRBV2; j_gene: TRBJ2-5; CDR3aa: CATTRGGSEKTQYF; CDR3nt: TGTGCCACCACACGCGGTGGCTCGGAGAAGACCCAGTACTTC
abundance: .; d_gene: .; v_gene: TRBV3-1/TRBV3-2; j_gene: TRBJ1-2; CDR3aa: CASSQGQSYGYTF; CDR3nt: TGTGCCAGCAGCCAAGGGCAGTCCTATGGCTACACCTTC
abundance: .; d_gene: .; v_gene: TRBV7-9; j_gene: TRBJ1-1; CDR3aa: CASSLGFQGSTEAFF; CDR3nt: TGTGCCAGCAGCTTGGGATTCCAGGGGTCCACTGAAGCTTTCTTT
abundance: once; d_gene: .; v_gene: TRBV7-2; j_gene: TRBJ2-7; CDR3aa: CASSTPDWNPYEQYF; CDR3nt: TGTGCCAGCAGCACACCGGACTGGAATCCCTACGAGCAGTACTTC
abundance: .; d_gene: .; v_gene: TRBV6-5; j_gene: TRBJ2-1; CDR3aa: CALEGKDYNEQFF; CDR3nt: TGTGCCCTAGAGGGCAAAGACTACAATGAGCAGTTCTTC
abundance: .; d_gene: .; v_gene: TRBV7-8; j_gene: TRBJ1-4; CDR3aa: CASSPVPRFATNEKLFF; CDR3nt: TGTGCCAGCAGCCCCGTCCCTAGGTTTGCAACTAATGAAAAACTGTTTTTT
abundance: once; d_gene: TRBD2; v_gene: TRBV9; j_gene: TRBJ2-3; CDR3aa: CASSPGLAGVSTDTQYF; CDR3nt: TGTGCCAGCAGCCCGGGACTAGCGGGGGTGAGCACAGATACGCAGTATTTT
abundance: .; d_gene: TRBD1; v_gene: TRBV5-6; j_gene: TRBJ1-2; CDR3aa: CASSLRGYGYTF; CDR3nt: TGTGCCAGCAGCCTCAGGGGGTATGGCTACACCTTC
abundance: .; d_gene: .; v_gene: TRBV7-9; j_gene: TRBJ2-1; CDR3aa: CASSFDTREQFF; CDR3nt: TGTGCCAGCAGCTTTGATACAAGAGAGCAGTTCTTC
abundance: few; d_gene: TRBD2; v_gene: TRBV9; j_gene: TRBJ2-3; CDR3aa: CASSVGSSGTSTDTQYF; CDR3nt: TGTGCCAGCAGCGTAGGTTCTAGCGGGACTAGCACAGATACGCAGTATTTT
abundance: .; d_gene: TRBD1; v_gene: TRBV7-9; j_gene: TRBJ2-7; CDR3aa: CASSLGVSFGTGISYEQYF; CDR3nt: TGTGCCAGCAGCTTAGGCGTGTCTTTCGGGACAGGGATCTCCTACGAGCAGTACTTC
abundance: .; d_gene: .; v_gene: TRBV6-2/TRBV6-3; j_gene: TRBJ2-7; CDR3aa: CASRYRGSAYEQYF; CDR3nt: TGTGCCAGCAGATACCGGGGATCTGCCTACGAGCAGTACTTC
abundance: .; d_gene: TRBD2; v_gene: TRBV24-1; j_gene: TRBJ2-5; CDR3aa: CATSDCSTASGGETQYF; CDR3nt: TGTGCCACCAGTGATTGTTCCACGGCTAGCGGGGGAGAGACCCAGTACTTC
abundance: .; d_gene: .; v_gene: TRBV18; j_gene: TRBJ1-5; CDR3aa: CASSPLRGGNGVNQPQHF; CDR3nt: TGTGCCAGCTCACCCTTAAGGGGTGGGAATGGGGTTAATCAGCCCCAGCATTTT
abundance: .; d_gene: .; v_gene: TRBV5-1; j_gene: TRBJ1-1; CDR3aa: CASSQSGTNTEAFF; CDR3nt: TGCGCCAGCAGCCAATCGGGGACAAACACTGAAGCTTTCTTT
abundance: .; d_gene: .; v_gene: TRBV5-1; j_gene: TRBJ2-1; CDR3aa: CASSRQASNNEQFF; CDR3nt: TGCGCCAGCAGCAGACAGGCGAGCAACAATGAGCAGTTCTTC
abundance: .; d_gene: TRBD2; v_gene: TRBV7-3; j_gene: TRBJ2-7; CDR3aa: CASSLSLAGATSYEQYF; CDR3nt: TGTGCCAGCAGCTTAAGTCTAGCGGGGGCAACCTCCTACGAGCAGTACTTC
abundance: .; d_gene: .; v_gene: TRBV5-1; j_gene: TRBJ1-2; CDR3aa: CASSLAGDGYTF; CDR3nt: TGCGCCAGCAGCTTGGCCGGGGATGGCTACACCTTC
abundance: .; d_gene: .; v_gene: TRBV6-1; j_gene: TRBJ1-3; CDR3aa: CASSELYSSGNTIYF; CDR3nt: TGTGCCAGCAGTGAACTTTACAGCTCTGGAAACACCATATATTTT
abundance: .; d_gene: TRBD2; v_gene: TRBV27; j_gene: TRBJ2-5; CDR3aa: CASSTSGRGRETQYF; CDR3nt: TGTGCCAGCAGTACCTCGGGGAGGGGCCGGGAGACCCAGTACTTC